The source of this TCR beta chain is a study of T-cell reconstitution after alpha-beta-depleted transplantation in children. This clonotype turned up a few times. A library of TCRbeta sequences, prepared with unique molecular identifiers, was generated. TCRdb processed the PCR reads anew with MiXCR; each CDR3 protein has one entry. Of 330,000 or so distinct CDR3 sequences in the sample, around a tenth were seen once. This specimen consisted of PBMCs from the stem cell graft donor, obtained from the stem cell graft. The receptor was derived from a human donor who donated a stem cell graft to a child with acute lymphoblastic leukemia.

The CDR3 nucleotides are TGCAGTGCTACCCCGGCAGGAGATCCCTACGAGCAGTACTTC. The encoded protein is CSATPAGDPYEQYF. The gene calls are TRBV20-1 and TRBJ2-7; D not certain. The germline CDR1 and CDR2 sequences are DFQATT and SNEGSKA (reference sequence). V was trimmed by 4 bases and J by 2 bases, leaving 15 bases between them. CDR3 length: 14 residues.